This T cell receptor beta chain was found in a study of regulatory T cells in long-lasting Graves disease (dated by TCRdb to the early 2020s). About the study as a whole: Newly diagnosed Graves' disease patients had taken antithyroid drugs for less than 3 months. This study used TCR sequencing and RNA sequencing of peripheral blood to compare persistent Graves' disease patients against newly diagnosed Graves' disease patients. The study was conducted in China and was registered as a clinical trial. A total of 33 samples underwent TCR sequencing, from 13 patients with persistent Graves' disease and 20 patients with newly diagnosed Graves' disease.

Beyond this particular receptor, the publication reports: The authors noted that the small sample size was a limitation that may lower accuracy. Persistent patients shared more public clonotypes among themselves (2,741) than newly diagnosed patients did (about 970). Compared with newly diagnosed patients, persistent Graves' disease patients had lower TCR Shannon entropy and fewer highly expanded clones, which suggests clonal expansion. Persistent disease showed preferential use of TRBV28, TRBJ1-2 and TRBJ2-5, whereas newly diagnosed disease favored TRBV20-1 and TRBJ2-1. Only the TCR beta chain was sequenced and analyzed. Peripheral blood alone was examined, since thyroid tissue, which constituted the primary lesion, could not be accessed.

As for this clonotype: Its antigen is currently not known. No much larger clonotype is one base removed from it; base qualities were not supplied.

The sample's time point label is to be understood as: newly diagnosed GD, antithyroid drugs for less than 3 months. For both TCR sequencing and RNA sequencing, RNA was extracted from PBMCs in TRIzol. Graves' disease was diagnosed according to American Thyroid Association guidelines. The patients came from an endocrinology department in Xi'an, China. From each patient, nine milliliters of peripheral blood was collected into an EDTA anticoagulant tube. Ficoll Paque Plus density gradient separation was used to isolate PBMCs, and no further T cell sorting was done. An Agilent 2100 Bioanalyzer and agarose gel were used to assess RNA quality, and a NanoDrop 2000 was used to measure RNA concentration. Libraries were built with multiplex PCR. This sample was sequenced with an Illumina HiSeq 4000. CDR3 regions were amplified by Arm-PCR with iRepertoire HTBI primers to construct TCR beta libraries. Before sequencing, the PCR products went through gel purification. In the paper's pipeline: Across samples, 62 TRBV and 13 to 15 TRBJ segments were identified and used for gene usage analysis of CDR3 amino acid clonotypes. COPE and FqMerger were used to merge filtered high-quality paired reads into contigs. BLAST was used to align contigs to IMGT TRBV, TRBD and TRBJ reference genes, and CDR3 was defined according to IMGT. Any clonotype with a frequency above 0.1% was counted as a highly expanded clone. Shannon entropy served as the measure of repertoire diversity, while the Gini coefficient captured V-J evenness. Clonotypes shared by more than one individual were considered public. TCRdb handled the public reads itself, with Q25 trimming in fastp and clone calling in MiXCR, and kept productive beta chains. Rows matching on CDR3 protein sequence are summarized as one entry with the most common DNA and genes. These V and J calls originate from TCRdb's pipeline instead of the authors' own analysis. For this sample the table gives around 250,000 distinct CDR3 sequences, of which 20% to 25% were detected only once. The ten largest clones add up to around 13% of the sample.

The germline V gene encodes CDR1 WSHSY and CDR2 SAAADI. Reading from cysteine to phenylalanine, the CDR3 counts 14 amino acids. Solely the CDR3 DNA is kept, with 42 bases framed from the first base. At the junction V is shortened by 3 bases and J by 4 bases, with 13 bases in between. Sequenced material: peripheral blood mononuclear cells (PBMCs), taken at new diagnosis, from a patient treated with antithyroid drugs. This TCR derives from a female donor with Graves disease. The chain is encoded by TRBV10-2 joined to TRBJ2-7; a tentative D call is TRBD1 (5 bases match). In nucleotides, the sequence is TGCGCCAGCAGTGAAGGCCGAAGGGGTTACGAGCAGTACTTC. It is translated as CASSEGRRGYEQYF.